This T cell receptor (beta chain) came from a study of blood T cells in healthy people across ages (dated by TCRdb to about 2015). With regard to the full study: In model experiments, template switching captured roughly one uniquely barcoded TCR beta cDNA molecule for every two T cells. Two additional independent replicas of 1 million unique cDNA reads from the same blood draw were analyzed for two donors (one aged 18 to 30 and one aged 80 or older). Age-related changes in TCR beta repertoire diversity were measured in the study by deep sequencing normalized with unique cDNA molecular identifiers. Donors of different ages were randomly distributed across sequencing lanes to avoid experimental bias. The donors were split into four age groups: young (average 16 years), middle-aged (roughly 40), aged (more than 60) and long-lived (approximately 80).

Library preparation was by 5' RACE. The run used an Illumina HiSeq 2500. The second PCR ran for about 7 to 11 cycles and used a J-beta primer mix along with a sample-barcoded 5' primer. A unique molecular identifier was introduced onto each TCR beta cDNA molecule by a template-switch 5' adaptor carrying 12 random nucleotides. Each sample yielded at least 3 million CDR3-containing paired-end reads. The Mint cDNA synthesis kit, primed by a TRBC-specific oligonucleotide, was used to synthesize first-strand cDNA from all RNA. After uracil-DNA glycosylase treatment, a first 18-cycle PCR used universal primers M1SS and BC2_uni_R on all cDNA. Concerning the study's data processing: Normalization of each sample was performed by random selection of 1 million high-quality reads, each carrying a distinct molecular identifier. Instead of being binned into consensus sequences, reads with shared molecular identifiers were discarded. CDR3 identification, clonotype clustering and error correction used MiTCR with a Q25 quality threshold and the strictest error-elimination algorithm. A nonparametric unseen species model using Euler transformation provided a lower-bound estimate of total TCR beta diversity. The public reads were reprocessed in TCRdb via fastp at Q25 and MiXCR, keeping in-frame beta chains. Each record represents a unique CDR3 protein, reported with the most common genes and DNA among its rows. It is TCRdb's table, rather than the study itself, that gives the V and J calls and clone size. Across this sample there are under 850,000 distinct CDR3 sequences, with roughly 34% seen only once. Over 10% of the sample rests with the top ten.

The germline V gene (reference sequence) gives CDR1 as DFQATT and CDR2 as SNEGSKA. V and J are trimmed by 6 bases and 4 bases, and the gene matches miss 10 bases of the junction. The CDR3 numbers 15 residues from cysteine through phenylalanine. Only the CDR3 region is kept as DNA, spanning 45 bases read in frame from base 1. Systemically healthy Caucasian individuals from Russia, approximately 39 in total and aged roughly 6 to 95 years, were included as donors. Each donor gave 8 to 10 milliliters of peripheral blood, drawn into EDTA-treated Vacutainer tubes. Ficoll-Paque density-gradient centrifugation was used to isolate PBMCs, with at least 7 million obtained per sample. Trizol reagent was used to extract total RNA from PBMCs, with at least 5.5 micrograms per sample. Naive CD45RAhigh/CD27high T cell percentages were measured by flow cytometry on a PBMC aliquot from every donor. General findings and caveats noted by the study authors: Because the CMV infection status of the donors was unknown, age-related changes in expanded clonotypes may potentially have been confounded. Compared with the aged group, the long-lived group had more naive CD4+ T cells, fewer expanded clones and increased TCR diversity, suggesting age selection. As age increased, observed TCR beta diversity per million T cells dropped in a roughly linear way, and a significant reduction was already evident by age 40. There was a strong correlation between observed TCR beta diversity and the percentage of naive T cells measured by flow cytometry. Since profiling was done on bulk unsorted PBMCs, naive and antigen-experienced compartments could not be conclusively compared. Total diversity estimates from one million sequenced T cells were considered lower bounds and underestimates.

The sample holds one count of this clonotype. Its antigen is unknown. Per-nucleotide qualities are absent, and no much larger clonotype sits a single base away. A single read constitutes weak evidence. The sequencing sample was made of blood. The sequence was obtained from a man between 18 and 29 years old in good health. The chain employs TRBV20-1 and TRBJ2-7; 12 central nucleotides agree with TRBD2. The CDR3 protein sequence reads: CSAIGLAGQPYEQYF. The base sequence is TGCAGTGCAATCGGACTAGCGGGGCAACCTTACGAGCAGTACTTC.